These 11 T cell receptor beta chains share one sample of origin, sequenced in a study of T cells in localized non-small cell lung cancer (dated by TCRdb to about 2020). The library was generated by the immunoSEQ multiplex PCR assay. The table was pulled from immuneACCESS by TCRdb, which kept in-frame rearrangements only. Such tables lose some clones; where checked, under half of the loss comes from unresolved V genes, and the rest has no known cause. This sample lists about 59,000 clones; approximately 87% were detected once. The ten top clones hold roughly 2% of the sample. This specimen was peripheral blood, taken before any cancer treatment. All receptors derive from a woman aged 35 to 75 with stage I lung adenocarcinoma.

This clone was detected once. V usage is TRBV7-3 and J usage is TRBJ2-3; perhaps TRBD2 as D (6 bases). The germline CDR1 and CDR2 sequences are SGHTA and FQGTGA. Trimming took 5 bases from V and 2 from J, leaving 17 bases between them. The CDR3 spans 16 residues. The CDR3 sequence: CASSKNPGLLTDTQYF. CDR3 bases: TGTGCCAGCAGCAAGAATCCGGGACTTCTCACAGATACGCAGTATTTT.

The count of this clone is one. V gene TRBV19 combines with J gene TRBJ2-1, with D possibly matching TRBD2 (5 bases). Germline CDR1 LNHDA, CDR2 SQIVND (reference sequence). The CDR3 runs 17 residues. The V end lost 3 bases, the J end lost 4 bases, and 19 bases lay between the germline ends. The chain's CDR3 is CASSIPPGTGSYNEQFF. The CDR3 coding sequence is TGTGCCAGTAGTATCCCCCCGGGAACGGGTTCGTACAATGAGCAGTTCTTC. The full variable domain, its missing parts supplied by reference TRBV19 and TRBJ2-1, is DGGITQSPKYLFRKEGQNVTLSCEQNLNHDAMYWYRQDPGQGLRLIYYSQIVNDFQKGDIAEGYSVSREKKESFPLTVTSAQKNPTAFYLCASSIPPGTGSYNEQFFGPGTRLTVL.

The chain is built from TRBV1 and TRBJ2-2; TRBD2 is taken as the D call from the table, unchecked against the DNA. TRBV1 represents a pseudogene. The CDR3 is 20 residues long. The CDR3 DNA reads as TGCACCAGCAGCCCCGCGTTACGTGTAAGCGGGAGGGCCGTCACCGGGGAGCTGTTTTTT. It codes for CTSSPALRVSGRAVTGELFF.

Turning to this clone: One end of the junction fails to match germline, which may point to a read error. This chain links TRBV7-7 with TRBJ2-3, with TRBD2 matching over 8 bases. CDR1 SSHAT and CDR2 FNYEAQ come from the germline V gene (reference sequence). The CDR3 is made up of 15 amino acids. CDR3 in DNA: TGTGCTAGCAGCTTAACTAGCGGTCACTCAGATACGCAGTATTTT. Amino acid sequence: CASSLTSGHSDTQYF.

The gene calls are TRBV6-5 and TRBJ1-1; D gene ambiguous. The CDR3 runs to 13 residues. CDR1 is MNHEY, CDR2 SVGAGI, per germline. V was cut by 0 bases and J by 4 bases, with 6 bases left in between. The CDR3 DNA is TGTGCCAGCAGTTACTCAGAGGGCACTGAAGCTTTCTTT. Protein: CASSYSEGTEAFF.

This chain joins TRBV27 and TRBJ1-4; 7 bases agree with TRBD1. From germline, CDR1 is MNHEY and CDR2 SMNVEV (reference sequence). J gave up 8 bases and V 4 bases, and 7 bases lay outside the gene matches. This CDR3 spans 14 amino acids. CDR3 sequence (DNA): TGTGCCAGCAGTTCGACAGGGTGGGGGGAAAAACTGTTTTTT. Its translation is CASSSTGWGEKLFF.

The chain links TRBV2 to TRBJ2-3; 12 nucleotides align to TRBD2. Germline loops: CDR1 SNHLY, CDR2 FYNNEI. This CDR3 is built from 15 residues. Trimming at V came to 6 bases and at J to 6 bases, leaving 7 bases not matched to a gene. The CDR3: CASRYLAGGPDTQYF. In DNA form, the CDR3 reads TGTGCCAGCAGGTATCTAGCGGGGGGGCCGGATACGCAGTATTTT.

The chain links TRBV28 to TRBJ2-4, with TRBD1 as a possible D gene (6 bases). Germline-derived CDR1 and CDR2 are MDHEN and SYDVKM. This CDR3 is built from 16 residues. Trimming pared 5 bases from V and 7 bases from J, leaving 21 bases between. The CDR3: CASSPTLWDGQNIQYF. The CDR3 region has the DNA TGTGCCAGCAGTCCGACCCTTTGGGACGGACAGAACATTCAGTACTTC.

This chain uses TRBV19 with TRBJ1-5; D gene unclear. From germline, CDR1 is LNHDA and CDR2 SQIVND (reference sequence). This CDR3 contains 15 residues. V lost 5 bases and J 5 bases, leaving 16 bases between the germline ends. The CDR3 is CASSDQTPKYQPQHF. In nucleotides, the CDR3 is TGTGCCAGTAGTGACCAGACACCGAAATATCAGCCCCAGCATTTT. The whole variable domain, remainder taken from reference TRBV19 and TRBJ1-5, is DGGITQSPKYLFRKEGQNVTLSCEQNLNHDAMYWYRQDPGQGLRLIYYSQIVNDFQKGDIAEGYSVSREKKESFPLTVTSAQKNPTAFYLCASSDQTPKYQPQHFGDGTRLSIL.

V and J are TRBV27 and TRBJ2-1; a possible D gene is TRBD2 (5 bases). The CDR3 extends over 15 amino acids. CDR1 is MNHEY and CDR2 is SMNVEV in the germline V gene (reference sequence). V lost 3 bases and J lost 0, with 9 bases in between. CDR3: CASSFTGFSYNEQFF. The CDR3 DNA reads as TGTGCCAGCAGTTTTACGGGGTTCTCCTACAATGAGCAGTTCTTC.

This chain uses TRBV9 with TRBJ1-6, with no clear D. The CDR3 runs 15 residues. Trimming pared 2 bases from V and 0 bases from J, leaving 6 bases between. In germline, CDR1 is SGDLS, CDR2 YYNGEE. For the CDR3, the DNA is TGTGCCAGCAGCGTGGAAGGCTCCTATAATTCACCCCTCCACTTT. This encodes CASSVEGSYNSPLHF.